The 8 T cell receptor beta chains listed next were all sequenced from one sample in a study of shared clonotypes between healthy human individuals. Method: immunoSEQ multiplex PCR; TCRdb's copy keeps in-frame clones and lacks some. The sample carries about 380,000 clones, 90% to 98% recorded once. The material sequenced was memory CD8+ T cells sorted from blood. Subset noted: CD45RO+ cells pooled with CCR7-negative TemRA cells. The receptors shown here come from a man under 40 in good health.

The chain employs TRBV5-1 and TRBJ2-2, with D possibly called TRBD1 or TRBD2 (5 bases each). Germline loops: CDR1 SGHRS, CDR2 YFSETQ. This CDR3 contains 16 residues. V was clipped by 2 bases and J by 1 base, with 12 bases between them. The CDR3 loop is CASSFRPGGNTGELFF. CDR3 sequence (DNA): TGCGCCAGCAGCTTTCGACCTGGGGGGAACACCGGGGAGCTGTTTTTT.

This rearrangement joins TRBV5-4 to TRBJ2-3; maybe TRBD2 (6 bases). The length of the CDR3 is 16 residues. The V end was cut by 0 bases, the J end by 4 bases, with 15 bases between. Germline loops: CDR1 SGHNT, CDR2 YYREEE (reference sequence). The CDR3 reads CASSLAGVYLADTQYF. The CDR3 nucleotides are TGTGCCAGCAGCTTGGCGGGGGTATACTTAGCAGATACGCAGTATTTT.

The rearrangement joins TRBV7-9 to TRBJ2-1, with D maybe TRBD1 (6 bases). Germline V lookup: CDR1 SEHNR, CDR2 FQNEAQ (reference sequence). This CDR3 is 14 amino acids long. V lost 7 bases and J 5 bases, leaving 15 bases between the germline ends. The CDR3 nucleotides are TGTGCCAGCACCCGAGGGGGAGTGGACAATGAGCAGTTCTTC. As protein: CASTRGGVDNEQFF.

As to this clone: The sample holds other DNA sequences that translate to the same CDR3. The CDR3 protein is CASSLRATNEKLFF. In DNA, the CDR3 is TGTGCCAGCAGCCTCAGGGCAACTAATGAAAAACTGTTTTTT. The rearrangement links TRBV27 to TRBJ1-4; D possibly corresponds to TRBD1 (5 bases). Germline loops: CDR1 MNHEY, CDR2 SMNVEV (reference sequence). V was pared by 6 bases and J by 0 bases, with 8 bases between. The CDR3 has 14 amino acids.

This chain uses TRBV7-8 with TRBJ2-5; D possibly corresponds to TRBD1 (5 bases). The germline V and J ends were trimmed by 5 bases and 4 bases, with 20 bases remaining between them. This CDR3 has 16 residues. CDR1 and CDR2 (germline): SGHVS, FQNEAQ. DNA for the CDR3: TGTGCCAGCAGCGCCGCCAGGACAAATGCCATAGAGACCCAGTACTTC. Its protein is CASSAARTNAIETQYF.

V usage is TRBV27 and J usage is TRBJ2-3; no clear D. Trimming cost V 5 bases and J 11 bases, with 26 bases left between them. The CDR3 length is 16 residues. The germline V gene has CDR1 MNHEY and CDR2 SMNVEV (reference sequence). CDR3 sequence reads: CASSTLGPLGQSGQYF. CDR3 bases: TGTGCCAGCAGTACCCTAGGACCGCTTGGGCAGTCGGGGCAGTATTTT.

V and J are TRBV5-6 and TRBJ2-5; D perhaps matches TRBD2 (6 bases). The CDR3 totals 16 residues. Germline CDR1 reads SGHDT; CDR2 reads YYEEEE. Trimming removed 1 base from V and 2 bases from J, with 15 bases in between. In DNA form, the CDR3 reads TGTGCCAGCAGCTTGCCGGGGACTTCCACTCAAGAGACCCAGTACTTC. This translates into CASSLPGTSTQETQYF. Variable domain in full (rest from reference TRBV5-6 and TRBJ2-5): DAGVTQSPTHLIKTRGQQVTLRCSPKSGHDTVSWYQQALGQGPQFIFQYYEEEERQRGNFPDRFSGHQFPNYSSELNVNALLLGDSALYLCASSLPGTSTQETQYFGPGTRLLVL.

The J gene is TRBJ1-2, the V gene TRBV27; TRBD1 might be the D (5 bases). Germline CDR1 reads MNHEY; CDR2 reads SMNVEV (reference sequence). Trimming cost V 0 bases and J 6 bases, with 14 bases left between them. The CDR3 has 15 amino acids. The CDR3 DNA follows: TGTGCCAGCAGTTTATCCCTAGACAGCAGGGATGGCTACACCTTC. It is translated as CASSLSLDSRDGYTF.